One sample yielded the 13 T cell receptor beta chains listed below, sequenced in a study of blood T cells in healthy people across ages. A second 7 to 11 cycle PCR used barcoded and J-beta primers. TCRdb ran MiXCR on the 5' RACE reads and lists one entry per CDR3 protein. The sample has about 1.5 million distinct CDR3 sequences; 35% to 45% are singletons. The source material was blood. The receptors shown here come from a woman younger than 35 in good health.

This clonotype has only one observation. The CDR3 DNA sequence: TGCGCCAGCAGCTTGGGGGTTTTGACTAGGAGCCACGAGCAGTACTTC. Residues: CASSLGVLTRSHEQYF. This chain joins TRBV5-1 and TRBJ2-4; D possibly corresponds to TRBD2 (6 bases). Matching the DNA end better, TRBJ2-7 makes the J call doubtful. The CDR3 runs to 16 residues. In germline, CDR1 is SGHRS, CDR2 YFSETQ.

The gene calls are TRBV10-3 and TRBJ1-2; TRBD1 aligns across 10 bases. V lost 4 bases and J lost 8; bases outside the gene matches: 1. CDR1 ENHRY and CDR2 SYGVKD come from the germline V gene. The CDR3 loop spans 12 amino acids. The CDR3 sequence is CAISVTGGGYTF. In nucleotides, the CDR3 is TGTGCCATCAGTGTGACAGGGGGCGGCTACACCTTC.

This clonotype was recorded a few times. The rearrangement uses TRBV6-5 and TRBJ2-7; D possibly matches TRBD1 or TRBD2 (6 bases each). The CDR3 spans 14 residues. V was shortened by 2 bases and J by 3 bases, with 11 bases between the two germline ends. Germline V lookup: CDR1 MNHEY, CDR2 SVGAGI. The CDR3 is CASSYRGEVYEQYF. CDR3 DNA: TGTGCCAGCAGTTACAGGGGGGAAGTCTACGAGCAGTACTTC.

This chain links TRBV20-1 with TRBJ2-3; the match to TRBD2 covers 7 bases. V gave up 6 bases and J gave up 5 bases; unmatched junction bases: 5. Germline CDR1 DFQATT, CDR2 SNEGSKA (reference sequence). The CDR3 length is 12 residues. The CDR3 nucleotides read TGCAGTGCAGCCCTAGCGGTAGATACGCAGTATTTT. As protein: CSAALAVDTQYF.

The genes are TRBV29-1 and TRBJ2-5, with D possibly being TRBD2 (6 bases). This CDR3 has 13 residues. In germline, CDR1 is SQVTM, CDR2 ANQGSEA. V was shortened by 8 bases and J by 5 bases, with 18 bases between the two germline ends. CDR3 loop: CSTEVGGSETQYF. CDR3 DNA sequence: TGCAGCACGGAGGTCGGGGGAAGCGAGACCCAGTACTTC.

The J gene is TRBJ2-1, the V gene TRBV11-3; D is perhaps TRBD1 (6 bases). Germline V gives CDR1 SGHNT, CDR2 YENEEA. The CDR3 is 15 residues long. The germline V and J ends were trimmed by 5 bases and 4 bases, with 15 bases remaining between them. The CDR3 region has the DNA TGTGCCAGCAGCATGGGGGCAAGACTTTACAATGAGCAGTTCTTC. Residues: CASSMGARLYNEQFF.

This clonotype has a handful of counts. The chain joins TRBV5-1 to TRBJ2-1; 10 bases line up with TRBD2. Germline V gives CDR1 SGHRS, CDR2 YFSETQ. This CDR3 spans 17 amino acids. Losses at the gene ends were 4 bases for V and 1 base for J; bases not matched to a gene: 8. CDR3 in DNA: TGCGCCAGCAGCCCAGAGCGGGGGGGCTCGTCCTACAATGAGCAGTTCTTC. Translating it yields CASSPERGGSSYNEQFF.

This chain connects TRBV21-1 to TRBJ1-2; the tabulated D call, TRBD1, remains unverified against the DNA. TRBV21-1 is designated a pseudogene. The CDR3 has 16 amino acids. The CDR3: CASSGPGLAIYYGYTF. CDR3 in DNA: TGTGCCAGCAGCGGCCCCGGTTTGGCCATCTACTATGGCTACACCTTC.

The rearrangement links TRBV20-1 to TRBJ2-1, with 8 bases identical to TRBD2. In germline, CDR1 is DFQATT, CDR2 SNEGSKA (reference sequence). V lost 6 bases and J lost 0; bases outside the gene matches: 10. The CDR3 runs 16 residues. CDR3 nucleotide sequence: TGCAGTGCGGACAGCGGGAGTGCTGGCTCCTACAATGAGCAGTTCTTC. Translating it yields CSADSGSAGSYNEQFF.

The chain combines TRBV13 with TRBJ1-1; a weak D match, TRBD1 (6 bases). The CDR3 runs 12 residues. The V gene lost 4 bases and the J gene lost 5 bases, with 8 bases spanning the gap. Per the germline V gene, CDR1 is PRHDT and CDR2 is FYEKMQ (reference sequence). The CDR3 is CASSWRGTEAFF. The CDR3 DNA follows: TGTGCCAGCAGCTGGAGGGGGACTGAAGCTTTCTTT.

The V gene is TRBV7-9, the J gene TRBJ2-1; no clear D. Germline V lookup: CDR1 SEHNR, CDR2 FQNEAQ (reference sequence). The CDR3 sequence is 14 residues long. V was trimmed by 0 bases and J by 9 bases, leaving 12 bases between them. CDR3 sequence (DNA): TGTGCCAGCAGCTTAGCAAGCGCATGGCCTGAGCAGTTCTTC. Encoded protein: CASSLASAWPEQFF.

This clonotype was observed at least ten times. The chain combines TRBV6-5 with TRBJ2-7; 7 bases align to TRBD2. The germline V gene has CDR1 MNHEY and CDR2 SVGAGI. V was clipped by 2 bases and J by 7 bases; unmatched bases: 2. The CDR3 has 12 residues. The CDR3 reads CASSYTGGEQYF. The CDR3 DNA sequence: TGTGCCAGCAGTTACACGGGAGGTGAGCAGTACTTC.

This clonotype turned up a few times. CDR3: CASSSSPGLNTGELFF. DNA for the CDR3: TGCGCCAGCAGCTCCTCCCCGGGACTTAACACCGGGGAGCTGTTTTTT. This sequence joins TRBV5-1 and TRBJ2-2; tentatively, D is TRBD2 (6 bases). The V end was cut by 3 bases, the J end by 2 bases, with 14 bases between. The germline gives CDR1 SGHRS, CDR2 YFSETQ. This CDR3 is built from 16 residues.